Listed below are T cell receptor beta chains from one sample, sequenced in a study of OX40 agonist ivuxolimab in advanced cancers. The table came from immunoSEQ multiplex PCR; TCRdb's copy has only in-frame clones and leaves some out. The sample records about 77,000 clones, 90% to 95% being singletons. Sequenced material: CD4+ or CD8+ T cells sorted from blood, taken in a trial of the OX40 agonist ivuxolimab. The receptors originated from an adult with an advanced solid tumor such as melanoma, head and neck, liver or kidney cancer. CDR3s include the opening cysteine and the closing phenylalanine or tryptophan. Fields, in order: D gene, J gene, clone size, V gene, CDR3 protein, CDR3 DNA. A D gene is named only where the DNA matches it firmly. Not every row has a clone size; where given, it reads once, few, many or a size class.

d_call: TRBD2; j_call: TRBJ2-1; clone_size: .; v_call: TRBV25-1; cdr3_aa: CASSAPPGLAGHNEQFF; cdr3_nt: TGTGCCAGCAGTGCGCCCCCGGGACTAGCGGGCCACAATGAGCAGTTCTTC
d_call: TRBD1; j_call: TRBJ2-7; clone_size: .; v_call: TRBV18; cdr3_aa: CASSPGQGLNEQYF; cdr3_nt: TGTGCCAGCTCACCGGGACAGGGTCTCAACGAGCAGTACTTC
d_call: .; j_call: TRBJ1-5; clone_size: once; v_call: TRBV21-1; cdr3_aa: CASSKLTDKLSQPQHF; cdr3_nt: TGTGCCAGCAGCAAACTGACCGATAAGCTGAGTCAGCCCCAGCATTTT
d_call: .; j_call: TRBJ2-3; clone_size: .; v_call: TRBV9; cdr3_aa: CASSVFQDTQYF; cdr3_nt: TGTGCCAGCAGCGTATTTCAAGATACGCAGTATTTT
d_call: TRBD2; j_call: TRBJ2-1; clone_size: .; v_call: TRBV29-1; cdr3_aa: CSVVLAGSTRLYNEQFF; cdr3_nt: TGCAGCGTTGTCCTAGCGGGTTCCACCCGCCTCTACAATGAGCAGTTCTTC
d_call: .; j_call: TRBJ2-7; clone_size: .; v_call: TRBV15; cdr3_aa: CATSRGEVYEQYF; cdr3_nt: TGTGCCACCAGCAGAGGGGAGGTCTACGAGCAGTACTTC
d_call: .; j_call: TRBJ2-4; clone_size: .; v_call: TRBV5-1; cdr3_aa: CASSSDGSIQYF; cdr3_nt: TGCGCCAGCAGCTCGGACGGTTCCATTCAGTACTTC
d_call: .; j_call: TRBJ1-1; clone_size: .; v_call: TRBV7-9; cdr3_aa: CASSLDAPSAFF; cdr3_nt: TGTGCCAGCAGCTTAGATGCTCCGTCGGCTTTCTTT
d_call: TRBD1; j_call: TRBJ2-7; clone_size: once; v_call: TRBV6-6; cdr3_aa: CASSPGQGVYEQYF; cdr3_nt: TGTGCCAGCAGTCCGGGACAGGGTGTGTACGAGCAGTACTTC
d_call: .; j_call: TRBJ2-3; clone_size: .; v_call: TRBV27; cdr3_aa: CASRIRTSTDTQYF; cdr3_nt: TGTGCCAGCCGCATCAGGACTAGCACAGATACGCAGTATTTT
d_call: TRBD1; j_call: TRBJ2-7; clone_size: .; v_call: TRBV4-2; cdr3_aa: CASSRQTGSFYEQYF; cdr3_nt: TGTGCCAGCAGCCGTCAGACAGGGTCTTTCTACGAGCAGTACTTC
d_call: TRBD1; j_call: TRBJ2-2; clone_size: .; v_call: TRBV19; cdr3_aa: CASSYYRGHTGELFF; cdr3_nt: TGTGCCAGTAGCTACTACAGGGGGCACACCGGGGAGCTGTTTTTT
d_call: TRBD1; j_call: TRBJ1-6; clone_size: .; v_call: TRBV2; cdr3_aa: CASTAGQVDWSPLHF; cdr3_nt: TGTGCCAGCACCGCCGGACAGGTCGATTGGTCACCCCTCCACTTT
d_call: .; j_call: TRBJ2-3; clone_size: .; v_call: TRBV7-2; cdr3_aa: CASSLVRALTDTQYF; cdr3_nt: TGTGCCAGCAGCTTGGTCCGGGCCCTCACAGATACGCAGTATTTT
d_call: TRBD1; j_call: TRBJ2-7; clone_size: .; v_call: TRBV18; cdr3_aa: CASSTGGYEQYF; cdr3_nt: TGTGCCAGCTCTACAGGGGGGTACGAGCAGTACTTC
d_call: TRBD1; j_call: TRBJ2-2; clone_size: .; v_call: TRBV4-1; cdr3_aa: CASSHGQGANTGELFF; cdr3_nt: TGCGCCAGCAGCCATGGACAGGGGGCGAACACCGGGGAGCTGTTTTTT
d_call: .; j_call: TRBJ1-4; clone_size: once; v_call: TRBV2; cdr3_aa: CASNGRRNEKLFF; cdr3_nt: TGTGCCAGCAACGGCCGAAGAAATGAAAAACTGTTTTTT
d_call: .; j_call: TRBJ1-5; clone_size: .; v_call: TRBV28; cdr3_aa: CASRAHSNQPQHF; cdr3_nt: TGTGCCAGTAGAGCCCATAGCAATCAGCCCCAGCATTTT
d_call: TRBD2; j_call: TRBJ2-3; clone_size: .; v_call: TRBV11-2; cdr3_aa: CASSRGAGVWTDTQYF; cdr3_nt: TGTGCCAGCAGCCGTGGAGCGGGAGTATGGACAGATACGCAGTATTTT
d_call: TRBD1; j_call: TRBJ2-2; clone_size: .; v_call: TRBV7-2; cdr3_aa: CASSPRQGDTGELFF; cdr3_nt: TGTGCCAGCAGCCCAAGACAGGGTGACACCGGGGAGCTGTTTTTT
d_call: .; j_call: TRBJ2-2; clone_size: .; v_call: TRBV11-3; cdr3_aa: CASSKGPGELFF; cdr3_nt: TGTGCCAGCAGCAAGGGGCCCGGGGAGCTGTTTTTT
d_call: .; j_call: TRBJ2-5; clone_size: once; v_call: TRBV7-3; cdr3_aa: CASSSQGGETQYF; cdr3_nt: TGTGCCAGCAGCTCACAGGGAGGGGAGACCCAGTACTTC
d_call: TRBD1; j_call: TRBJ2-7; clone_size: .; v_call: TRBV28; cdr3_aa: CASSTRQGAVYEQYF; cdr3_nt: TGTGCCAGCAGTACTAGACAGGGGGCTGTTTACGAGCAGTACTTC
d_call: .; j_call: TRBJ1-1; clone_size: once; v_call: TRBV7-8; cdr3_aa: CASSLELDTEAFF; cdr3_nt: TGTGCCAGCAGCTTAGAATTAGACACTGAAGCTTTCTTT
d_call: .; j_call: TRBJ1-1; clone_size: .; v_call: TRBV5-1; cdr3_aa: CASSLARHRNAEAFF; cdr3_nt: TGCGCCAGCAGCCTAGCTCGGCATAGGAACGCTGAAGCTTTCTTT
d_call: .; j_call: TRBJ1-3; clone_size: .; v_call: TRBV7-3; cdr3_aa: CASSVGPQNTIYF; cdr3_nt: TGTGCCAGCAGCGTGGGACCCCAAAACACCATATATTTT
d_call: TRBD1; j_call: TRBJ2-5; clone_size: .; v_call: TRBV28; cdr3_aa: CASSYPTGIGQYF; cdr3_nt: TGTGCCAGCAGTTACCCGACAGGGATTGGGCAGTACTTC
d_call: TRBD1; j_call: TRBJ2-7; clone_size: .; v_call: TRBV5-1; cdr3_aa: CASSYRGDYEQYF; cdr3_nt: TGCGCCAGCAGCTACAGGGGGGACTACGAGCAGTACTTC
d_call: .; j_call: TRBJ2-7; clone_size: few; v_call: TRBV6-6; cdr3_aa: CASREGLYYEQYF; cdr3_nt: TGTGCCAGCAGGGAGGGACTCTACTACGAGCAGTACTTC
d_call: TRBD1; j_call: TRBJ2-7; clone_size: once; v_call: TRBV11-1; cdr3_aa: CASRLNRGVYEQYF; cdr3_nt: TGTGCCAGCAGATTGAACAGGGGGGTCTACGAGCAGTACTTC
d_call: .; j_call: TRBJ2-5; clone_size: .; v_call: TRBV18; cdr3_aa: CASSPLGAGETQYF; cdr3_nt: TGTGCCAGCTCACCTCTAGGCGCGGGCGAGACCCAGTACTTC
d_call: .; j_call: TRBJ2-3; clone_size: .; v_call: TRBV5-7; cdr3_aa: CASSLAAPGTASTDTQYF; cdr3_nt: TGTGCCAGCAGCTTAGCCGCCCCGGGAACAGCAAGCACAGATACGCAGTATTTT
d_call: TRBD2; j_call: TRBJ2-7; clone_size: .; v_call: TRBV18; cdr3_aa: CASSPGRIFYEQYF; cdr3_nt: TGTGCCAGCTCACCCGGGAGGATTTTCTACGAGCAGTACTTC
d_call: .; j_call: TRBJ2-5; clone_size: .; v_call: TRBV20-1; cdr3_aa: CSASLQETQYF; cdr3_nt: TGCAGTGCTAGCCTCCAAGAGACCCAGTACTTC
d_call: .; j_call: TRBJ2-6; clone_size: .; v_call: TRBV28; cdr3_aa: CASSGADTSSGANVLTF; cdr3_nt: TGTGCCAGCAGTGGGGCAGATACAAGCTCTGGGGCCAACGTCCTGACTTTC
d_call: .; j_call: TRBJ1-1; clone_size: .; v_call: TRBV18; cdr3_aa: CASSPGQNTEAFF; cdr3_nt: TGTGCCAGCTCACCCGGACAGAACACTGAAGCTTTCTTT
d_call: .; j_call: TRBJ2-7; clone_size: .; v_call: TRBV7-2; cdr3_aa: CASSSTDQRGQYF; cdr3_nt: TGTGCCAGCAGCTCTACTGACCAAAGAGGGCAGTACTTC
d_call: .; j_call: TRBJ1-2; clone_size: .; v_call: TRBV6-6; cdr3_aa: CASTGAVGVWGYTF; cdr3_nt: TGTGCCAGCACCGGGGCGGTTGGGGTTTGGGGCTACACCTTC
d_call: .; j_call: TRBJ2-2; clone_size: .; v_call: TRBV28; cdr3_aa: CASQGSGELFF; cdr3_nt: TGTGCCAGTCAGGGTTCCGGGGAGCTGTTTTTT
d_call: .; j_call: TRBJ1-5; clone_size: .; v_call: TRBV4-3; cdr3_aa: CASSQALGQPQHF; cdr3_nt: TGCGCCAGCAGCCAAGCCCTCGGACAGCCCCAGCATTTT
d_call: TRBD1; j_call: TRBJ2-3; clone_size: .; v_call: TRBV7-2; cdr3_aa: CASSKEGQGADTQYF; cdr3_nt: TGTGCCAGCAGCAAAGAGGGGCAGGGGGCAGATACGCAGTATTTT
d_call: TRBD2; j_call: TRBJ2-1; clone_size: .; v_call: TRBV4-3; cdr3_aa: CASSQLPERERNEQFF; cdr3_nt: TGCGCCAGCAGCCAGCTCCCGGAGCGGGAGCGCAATGAGCAGTTCTTC
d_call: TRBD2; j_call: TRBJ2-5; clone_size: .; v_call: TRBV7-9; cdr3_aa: CATQRAGAVGETQYF; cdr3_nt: TGTGCCACCCAGCGAGCGGGGGCGGTTGGGGAGACCCAGTACTTC
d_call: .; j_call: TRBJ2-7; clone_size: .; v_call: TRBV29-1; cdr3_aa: CSVSNRGGNEQYF; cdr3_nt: TGCAGCGTGTCCAACCGGGGCGGAAACGAGCAGTACTTC
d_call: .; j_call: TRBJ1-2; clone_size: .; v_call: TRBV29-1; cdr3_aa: CSVMKTVNYGYTF; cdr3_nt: TGCAGCGTTATGAAGACAGTAAACTATGGCTACACCTTC
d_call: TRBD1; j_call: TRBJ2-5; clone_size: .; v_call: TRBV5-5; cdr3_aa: CASSPTDRGEETQYF; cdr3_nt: TGTGCCAGCAGCCCTACTGACAGGGGCGAAGAGACCCAGTACTTC
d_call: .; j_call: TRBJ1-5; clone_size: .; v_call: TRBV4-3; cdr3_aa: CASSPSRTNQPQHF; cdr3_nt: TGCGCCAGCAGCCCATCCCGAACTAATCAGCCCCAGCATTTT
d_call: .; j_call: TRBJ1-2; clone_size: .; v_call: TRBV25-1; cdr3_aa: CASSEYKGTGYTF; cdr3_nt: TGTGCCAGCAGTGAATATAAGGGAACTGGCTACACCTTC
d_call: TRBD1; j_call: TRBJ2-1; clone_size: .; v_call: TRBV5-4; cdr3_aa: CASSQDRGPYNEQFF; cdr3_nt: TGTGCCAGCAGCCAGGACAGGGGTCCCTACAATGAGCAGTTCTTC
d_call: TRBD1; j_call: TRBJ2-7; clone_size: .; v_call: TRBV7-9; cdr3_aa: CASSLGQGDYEQYF; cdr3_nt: TGTGCCAGCAGCCTGGGACAGGGTGACTACGAGCAGTACTTC
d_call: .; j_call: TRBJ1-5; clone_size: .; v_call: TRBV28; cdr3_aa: CAISGTKLGDQPQHF; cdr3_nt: TGTGCCATATCCGGGACTAAGCTAGGGGATCAGCCCCAGCATTTT